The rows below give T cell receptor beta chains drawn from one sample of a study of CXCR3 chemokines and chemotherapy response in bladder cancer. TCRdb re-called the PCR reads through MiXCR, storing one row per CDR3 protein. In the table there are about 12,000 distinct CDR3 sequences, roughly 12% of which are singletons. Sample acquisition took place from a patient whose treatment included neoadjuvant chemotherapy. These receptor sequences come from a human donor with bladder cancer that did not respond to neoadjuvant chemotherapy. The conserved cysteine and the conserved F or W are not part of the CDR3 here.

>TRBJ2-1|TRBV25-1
ASSDQISGGWLGNEQF
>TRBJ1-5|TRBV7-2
ASSLGGAIQPQH
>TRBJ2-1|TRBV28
ASSSLAGGNNEQF
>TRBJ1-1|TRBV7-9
ASSPRGGGATDTEAF
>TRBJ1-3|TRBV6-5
ASSLDRGGNTIY
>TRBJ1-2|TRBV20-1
SALPVSTNYGYT
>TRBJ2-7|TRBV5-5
ASSLTGTSYEQY
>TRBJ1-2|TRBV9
ASSFGGQAYGYT
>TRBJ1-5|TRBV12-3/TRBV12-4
ASSRGSGTATFESQH
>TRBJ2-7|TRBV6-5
ASSQERYYEQY
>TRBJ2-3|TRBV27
ASSLMVGTDTQY
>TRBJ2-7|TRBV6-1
ASSFIGQSYEQY
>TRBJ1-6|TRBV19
ASSVRQGARNSPLH
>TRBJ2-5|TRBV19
ASSRTSGGFETQY
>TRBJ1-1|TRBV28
ASGGQGGPEAF
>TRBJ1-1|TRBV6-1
ASGPVSLTEAF
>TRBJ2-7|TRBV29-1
SVAGSGTLYEQY
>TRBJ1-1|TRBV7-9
ASSLELGSEAF
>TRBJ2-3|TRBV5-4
ASSSNRGGGTDTQY
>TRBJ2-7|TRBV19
ASSPLGTATSYEQY
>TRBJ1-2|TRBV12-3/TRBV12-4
ASREGANYGYT
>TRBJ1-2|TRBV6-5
ASSPAGRTINYGYT
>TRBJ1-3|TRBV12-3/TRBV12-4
ASMSGNTIY
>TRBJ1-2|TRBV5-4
ASSGGPREYGYT
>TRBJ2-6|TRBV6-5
ASSTLGTGGSGANVLT
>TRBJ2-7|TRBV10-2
ASGESSYEQY
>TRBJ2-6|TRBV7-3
ASSLGGVGANVLT